Included here is one T cell receptor beta chain sequence, with context. This record comes from a study of shared clonotypes between healthy human individuals. The CDR3 sequence is 15 residues long. Germline V gives CDR1 LNHDA, CDR2 SQIVND (reference sequence). Deletions cut 4 bases from V and 2 bases from J, with 14 bases between. The assay ran at deep level. Assay used: immunoSEQ multiplex PCR; TCRdb lists only in-frame clones, some missing. Of 2 million or so clones in the sample, roughly 94% were seen once. Naive-designated CD8 cells lacked CD45RO, were positively enriched for CCR7, and omitted terminally differentiated effector memory CD45RA+ cells.

Input material: naive CD8+ T cells sorted from blood. The clonotype originates from a man between 18 and 35 years old in good health. The chain links TRBV19 to TRBJ1-2, with D maybe TRBD1 (5 bases). The CDR3 sequence is CASSNRDFWNYGYTF. DNA of the CDR3: TGTGCCAGTAGTAATCGGGACTTTTGGAACTATGGCTACACCTTC. Using reference TRBV19 and TRBJ1-2 for the parts outside the CDR3, the full variable domain is DGGITQSPKYLFRKEGQNVTLSCEQNLNHDAMYWYRQDPGQGLRLIYYSQIVNDFQKGDIAEGYSVSREKKESFPLTVTSAQKNPTAFYLCASSNRDFWNYGYTFGSGTRLTVV.